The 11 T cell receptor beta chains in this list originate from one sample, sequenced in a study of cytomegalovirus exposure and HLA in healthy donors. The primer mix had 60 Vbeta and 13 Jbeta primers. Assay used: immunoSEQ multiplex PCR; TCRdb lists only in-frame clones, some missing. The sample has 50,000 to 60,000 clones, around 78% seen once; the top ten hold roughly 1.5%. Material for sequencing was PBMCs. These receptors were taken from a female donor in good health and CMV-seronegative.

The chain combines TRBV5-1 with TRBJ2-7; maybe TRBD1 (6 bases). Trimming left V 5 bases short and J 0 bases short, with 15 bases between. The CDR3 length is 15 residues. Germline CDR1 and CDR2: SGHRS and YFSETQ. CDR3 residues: CASRMGALFSYEQYF. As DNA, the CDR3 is TGCGCCAGCAGAATGGGGGCTCTGTTCTCCTACGAGCAGTACTTC.

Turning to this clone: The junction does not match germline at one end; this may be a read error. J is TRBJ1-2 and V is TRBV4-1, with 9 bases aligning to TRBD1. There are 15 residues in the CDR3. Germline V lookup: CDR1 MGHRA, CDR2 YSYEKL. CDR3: CASSPHRGPQYGYPF. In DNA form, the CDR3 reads TGCGCCAGCAGCCCGCACAGGGGGCCGCAATATGGCTACCCCTTC.

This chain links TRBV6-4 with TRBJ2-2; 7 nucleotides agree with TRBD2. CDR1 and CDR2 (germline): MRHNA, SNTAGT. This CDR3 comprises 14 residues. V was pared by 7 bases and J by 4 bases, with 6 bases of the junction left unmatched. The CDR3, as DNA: TGTGCCAGCACCCTGACGGGAGGCACCGGGGAGCTGTTTTTT. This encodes CASTLTGGTGELFF.

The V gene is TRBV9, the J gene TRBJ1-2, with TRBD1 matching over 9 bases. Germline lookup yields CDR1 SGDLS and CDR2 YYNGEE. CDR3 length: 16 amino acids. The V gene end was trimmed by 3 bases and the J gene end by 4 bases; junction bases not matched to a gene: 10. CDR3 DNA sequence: TGTGCCAGCAGCGAGACAGGGGGGTTGTTGCTCTATGGCTACACCTTC. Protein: CASSETGGLLLYGYTF.

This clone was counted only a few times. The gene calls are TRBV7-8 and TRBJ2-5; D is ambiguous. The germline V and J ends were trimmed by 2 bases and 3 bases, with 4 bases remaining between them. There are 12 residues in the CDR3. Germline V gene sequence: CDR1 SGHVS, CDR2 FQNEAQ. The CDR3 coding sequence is TGTGCCAGCAGCTTACAGGAAGAGACCCAGTACTTC. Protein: CASSLQEETQYF. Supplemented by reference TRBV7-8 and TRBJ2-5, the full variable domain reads GAGVSQSPRYKVAKRGQDVALRCDPISGHVSLFWYQQALGQGPEFLTYFQNEAQLDKSGLPSDRFFAERPEGSVSTLKIQRTQQEDSAVYLCASSLQEETQYFGPGTRLLVL.

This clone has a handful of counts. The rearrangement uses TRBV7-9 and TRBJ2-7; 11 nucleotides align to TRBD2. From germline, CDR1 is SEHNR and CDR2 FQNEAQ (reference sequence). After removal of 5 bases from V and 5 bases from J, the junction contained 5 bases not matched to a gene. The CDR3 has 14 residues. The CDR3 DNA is TGTGCCAGCAGCCGTAGCGGGGGGGAAAACGAGCAGTACTTC. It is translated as CASSRSGGENEQYF.

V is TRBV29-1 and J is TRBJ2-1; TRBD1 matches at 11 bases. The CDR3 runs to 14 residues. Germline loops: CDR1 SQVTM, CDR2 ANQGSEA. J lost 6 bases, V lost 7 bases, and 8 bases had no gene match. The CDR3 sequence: CSGMGQGGSNEQFF. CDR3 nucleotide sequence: TGCAGCGGTATGGGACAGGGGGGAAGCAATGAGCAGTTCTTC.

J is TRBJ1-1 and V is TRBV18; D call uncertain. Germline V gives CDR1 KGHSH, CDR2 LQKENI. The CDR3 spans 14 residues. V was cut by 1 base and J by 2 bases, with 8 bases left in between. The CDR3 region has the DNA TGTGCCAGCTCACCACACAGAGACAACACTGAAGCTTTCTTT. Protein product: CASSPHRDNTEAFF. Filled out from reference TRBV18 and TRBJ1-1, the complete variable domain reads NAGVMQNPRHLVRRRGQEARLRCSPMKGHSHVYWYRQLPEEGLKFMVYLQKENIIDESGMPKERFSAEFPKEGPSILRIQQVVRGDSAAYFCASSPHRDNTEAFFGQGTRLTVV.

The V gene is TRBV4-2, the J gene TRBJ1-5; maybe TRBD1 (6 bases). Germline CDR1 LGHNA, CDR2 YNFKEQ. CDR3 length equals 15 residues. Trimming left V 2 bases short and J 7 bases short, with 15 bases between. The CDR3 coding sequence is TGTGCCAGCAGCCAACGCACAGGGTTTAAACAGCCCCAGCATTTT. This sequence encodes CASSQRTGFKQPQHF.

This CDR3 is CASSLRQTTDTQYF. CDR3 nucleotide sequence: TGTGCCAGCAGCTTGAGACAGACCACAGATACGCAGTATTTT. The chain is built from TRBV7-2 and TRBJ2-3; TRBD1 might be the D (5 bases). Germline assignment: CDR1 SGHTA and CDR2 FQGNSA. This CDR3 contains 14 residues. Trimming shortened V by 3 bases and J by 2 bases, and 9 bases separated the two germline ends.

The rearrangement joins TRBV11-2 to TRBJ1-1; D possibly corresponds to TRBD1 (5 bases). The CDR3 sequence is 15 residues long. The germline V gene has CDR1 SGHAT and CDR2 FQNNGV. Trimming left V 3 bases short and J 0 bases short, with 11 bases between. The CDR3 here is CASSFMTAMNTEAFF. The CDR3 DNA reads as TGTGCCAGCAGCTTTATGACAGCAATGAACACTGAAGCTTTCTTT.